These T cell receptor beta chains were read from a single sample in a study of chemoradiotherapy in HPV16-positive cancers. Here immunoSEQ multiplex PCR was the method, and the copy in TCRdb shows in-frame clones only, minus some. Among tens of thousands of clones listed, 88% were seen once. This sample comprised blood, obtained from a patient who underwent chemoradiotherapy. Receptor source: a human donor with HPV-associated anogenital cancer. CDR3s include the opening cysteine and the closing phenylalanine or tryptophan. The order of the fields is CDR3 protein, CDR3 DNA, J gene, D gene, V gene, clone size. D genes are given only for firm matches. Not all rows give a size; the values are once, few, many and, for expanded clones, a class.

CASSAGTFYGYTF,TGTGCCAGCAGTGCCGGGACATTTTATGGCTACACCTTC,TRBJ1-2,NA,TRBV27,few
CASSQEKGLAGGPDTQYF,TGCGCCAGCAGCCAGGAAAAGGGACTAGCGGGGGGGCCGGATACGCAGTATTTT,TRBJ2-3,TRBD2,TRBV4-1,NA
CASSRTGGEAFF,TGTGCCAGCAGCCGGACGGGCGGTGAAGCTTTCTTT,TRBJ1-1,NA,TRBV7-2,NA
CASSEFQGPYNEQFF,TGCGCCAGCAGTGAGTTTCAGGGGCCCTACAATGAGCAGTTCTTC,TRBJ2-1,NA,TRBV10-2,NA
CASRGTVRAFF,TGCGCCAGCAGGGGGACAGTAAGGGCTTTCTTT,TRBJ1-1,TRBD1,TRBV5-1,NA
CASSQTRTNTGELFF,TGTGCCAGCAGCCAAACAAGAACGAACACCGGGGAGCTGTTTTTT,TRBJ2-2,NA,TRBV11-1,NA
CASLDRHRYGYTF,TGTGCCAGTTTGGATCGCCACCGTTATGGCTACACCTTC,TRBJ1-2,NA,TRBV19,NA
CASSPPPTSGTYEQYF,TGTGCCAGCAGCCCGCCCCCAACTAGCGGAACGTACGAGCAGTACTTC,TRBJ2-7,TRBD2,TRBV9,NA
CASLGYGELFF,TGTGCCAGCCTTGGTTACGGGGAGCTGTTTTTT,TRBJ2-2,NA,TRBV6-1,NA
CASSAFHPEDTQYF,TGTGCCAGCAGTGCCTTCCACCCGGAAGATACGCAGTATTTT,TRBJ2-3,NA,TRBV6-1,NA
CASSYGLDYGYTF,TGTGCCAGCAGTTATGGGCTCGACTATGGCTACACCTTC,TRBJ1-2,NA,TRBV6-6,once
CATRTDLSGANVLTF,TGTGCCACCCGGACGGACCTCTCTGGGGCCAACGTCCTGACTTTC,TRBJ2-6,NA,TRBV6-1,NA
CASSPGTGGYEQYF,TGTGCCAGCAGTCCAGGGACAGGGGGTTACGAGCAGTACTTC,TRBJ2-7,TRBD1,TRBV7-9,NA
CASSIVITDTQYF,TGTGCCAGTAGTATAGTCATCACAGATACGCAGTATTTT,TRBJ2-3,NA,TRBV19,NA
CASSVRENTDTQYF,TGTGCCAGCAGCGTTAGAGAGAACACAGATACGCAGTATTTT,TRBJ2-3,NA,TRBV9,NA
CASSQEGRQGGQPQHF,TGCGCCAGCAGCCAAGAGGGGAGACAGGGAGGCCAGCCCCAGCATTTT,TRBJ1-5,TRBD1,TRBV4-1,NA
CASSLGGRNTEAFF,TGTGCCAGCAGCTTAGGGGGTAGGAACACTGAAGCTTTCTTT,TRBJ1-1,NA,TRBV11-3,NA
CASSPTGNQPQHF,TGTGCCAGCAGCCCGACAGGCAATCAGCCCCAGCATTTT,TRBJ1-5,NA,TRBV6-5,NA
CASSSFKDGDYGYTF,TGTGCCAGCAGTTCCTTTAAGGACGGGGACTATGGCTACACCTTC,TRBJ1-2,NA,TRBV28,NA
CATSRDPGSNQPQHF,TGTGCCACCAGCAGAGATCCGGGCAGCAATCAGCCCCAGCATTTT,TRBJ1-5,NA,TRBV15,NA
CASSFKYGRETNYGYTF,TGTGCCAGCAGCTTTAAGTACGGACGCGAGACTAACTATGGCTACACCTTC,TRBJ1-2,NA,TRBV11-3,NA
CASSPSQRYGYTF,TGTGCCAGCAGCCCGTCCCAGCGCTATGGCTACACCTTC,TRBJ1-2,NA,TRBV7-9,NA
CASSSTSGDTQYF,TGTGCCAGCAGCTCGACTAGCGGGGATACGCAGTATTTT,TRBJ2-3,TRBD2,TRBV11-3,NA
CANAWDRTRQYF,TGTGCCAACGCCTGGGACAGAACGAGGCAGTACTTC,TRBJ2-7,TRBD1,TRBV10-3,NA
CASSFTVMNTEAFF,TGTGCCAGCAGTTTTACCGTAATGAACACTGAAGCTTTCTTT,TRBJ1-1,NA,TRBV28,NA
CASSLYGNEQFF,TGTGCCAGCAGCCTCTACGGTAATGAGCAGTTCTTC,TRBJ2-1,NA,TRBV7-6,NA
CASSAYEGQGDSPLHF,TGTGCCAGCAGTGCGTATGAGGGACAGGGAGATTCACCCCTCCACTTT,TRBJ1-6,TRBD1,TRBV6-1,NA
CASSLDQGGGYTF,TGCGCCAGCAGCTTGGACCAGGGGGGAGGCTACACCTTC,TRBJ1-2,TRBD1,TRBV5-1,NA
CASSLGWGPYEQYF,TGTGCCAGCAGCTTAGGATGGGGACCATACGAGCAGTACTTC,TRBJ2-7,NA,TRBV11-2,NA
CASSSGLAGFNEQFF,TGTGCCAGCAGCTCCGGACTAGCGGGATTCAATGAGCAGTTCTTC,TRBJ2-1,TRBD2,TRBV11-2,NA
CASSLSAGAGGYTF,TGTGCCAGCAGTTTATCGGCGGGGGCGGGGGGCTACACCTTC,TRBJ1-2,NA,TRBV27,NA
CASSGGTNYGYTF,TGTGCCAGTAGCGGGGGAACTAACTATGGCTACACCTTC,TRBJ1-2,NA,TRBV19,NA
CASSQTLTGTTEAFF,TGCGCCAGCAGCCAAACGCTGACAGGTACCACTGAAGCTTTCTTT,TRBJ1-1,NA,TRBV4-1,NA
CASSPDGYYGYTF,TGCGCCAGCAGCCCGGACGGCTACTATGGCTACACCTTC,TRBJ1-2,NA,TRBV5-1,NA
CASSPPLQGYEQYF,TGTGCCAGCTCACCACCGCTACAGGGTTACGAGCAGTACTTC,TRBJ2-7,NA,TRBV18,NA
CASSKLGRAGPDTQYF,TGTGCCAGCAGCAAGCTCGGGAGGGCGGGCCCAGATACGCAGTATTTT,TRBJ2-3,TRBD2,TRBV11-2,NA
CASSALTGRNTEAFF,TGTGCCAGCAGCGCCCTGACAGGGAGGAACACTGAAGCTTTCTTT,TRBJ1-1,TRBD1,TRBV9,few
CASSPGTQGGYEQYF,TGTGCCAGCTCACCGGGAACACAGGGAGGCTACGAGCAGTACTTC,TRBJ2-7,NA,TRBV18,few
CASSQDVSNQPQHF,TGTGCCAGCAGCCAAGATGTTAGCAATCAGCCCCAGCATTTT,TRBJ1-5,NA,TRBV4-2,NA
CATSRSTGTDGYTF,TGTGCCACCAGCAGATCGACAGGGACCGATGGCTACACCTTC,TRBJ1-2,TRBD1,TRBV15,NA
CASSWTPGLAAVEQYF,TGTGCCAGCAGCTGGACGCCGGGACTAGCGGCGGTCGAGCAGTACTTC,TRBJ2-7,TRBD2,TRBV28,NA
CASSVGLDGFSGNTIYF,TGTGCCAGCAGCGTCGGACTTGACGGATTCTCTGGAAACACCATATATTTT,TRBJ1-3,NA,TRBV9,NA
CASSVTPSTDTQYF,TGTGCCAGCAGTGTCACGCCCTCCACAGATACGCAGTATTTT,TRBJ2-3,NA,TRBV2,NA
CASSEAPGDRADGYTF,TGTGCCAGCAGTGAGGCCCCTGGCGACAGGGCGGATGGCTACACCTTC,TRBJ1-2,TRBD1,TRBV6-4,NA
CASSPSGGNTGELFF,TGTGCTAGCAGTCCAAGCGGGGGGAACACCGGGGAGCTGTTTTTT,TRBJ2-2,TRBD2,TRBV7-7,NA
CASSSSGSSYNEQFF,TGTGCCAGTAGTAGTAGCGGGAGCTCCTACAATGAGCAGTTCTTC,TRBJ2-1,TRBD2,TRBV19,NA
CASSDRVMNTEAFF,TGTGCCAGCAGTGACCGGGTTATGAACACTGAAGCTTTCTTT,TRBJ1-1,NA,TRBV2,few
CATARGDYNEQFF,TGCGCCACCGCGAGGGGGGACTACAATGAGCAGTTCTTC,TRBJ2-1,NA,TRBV5-1,NA
CASSFYQTNTGELFF,TGTGCCAGCAGTTTCTATCAAACGAACACCGGGGAGCTGTTTTTT,TRBJ2-2,NA,TRBV27,NA
CAIRGAGELFF,TGTGCCATCAGGGGGGCCGGGGAGCTGTTTTTT,TRBJ2-2,NA,TRBV10-3,NA
CASQMGSEQYF,TGTGCCAGTCAAATGGGCAGCGAGCAGTACTTC,TRBJ2-7,NA,TRBV21-1,NA
CASSLRGGGWTQPQHF,TGTGCCAGCAGTTTGAGGGGAGGGGGATGGACCCAGCCCCAGCATTTT,TRBJ1-5,NA,TRBV28,NA
CASSPEVTGELFF,TGTGCCAGCAGTCCGGAGGTCACCGGGGAGCTGTTTTTT,TRBJ2-2,NA,TRBV27,NA
CASSLQGASGYTF,TGTGCCAGCAGTTTACAGGGGGCGAGTGGCTACACCTTC,TRBJ1-2,TRBD1,TRBV28,NA
CASSVASPAIYGYTF,TGTGCCAGCAGCGTGGCCAGCCCGGCAATCTATGGCTACACCTTC,TRBJ1-2,NA,TRBV9,NA